This paragraph reports one TCR beta chain. Its antigen remains unidentified. V shed 4 bases and J shed 0 bases, with 16 bases lying between them. Per germline, CDR1 MNHNS and CDR2 SASEGT. The CDR3 is made up of 16 amino acids. This specimen belongs to a study of cytomegalovirus exposure and HLA in healthy donors. Study results and limitations: Whilst most TCR sequences proved rare, a subset of public TCRs occurred across many donors. A later analysis appeared to link common viral pathogens to several of the most significant clusters. The listing of roughly 160 TCR beta chains classed them as cytomegalovirus-associated. Across HLA loci, a later analysis found differing TCR association rates, with DRB1 most and HLA-C fewest.

Vbeta (60) and Jbeta (13) primers were used in the PCR. Generated by immunoSEQ multiplex PCR, the TCRdb table keeps only in-frame clones and is missing some. The sample gives about 130,000 clones, approximately 81% of which show up once; approximately 2% is in the top ten. V gene TRBV6-1 combines with J gene TRBJ2-7; D remains unclear. The sequencing input was PBMCs. The sequence was obtained from a man in his late teens or twenties in good health and CMV-seronegative. CDR3 sequence: CASSVSTGSFSYEQYF. DNA of the CDR3: TGTGCCAGCAGTGTCTCGACTGGATCCTTCTCCTACGAGCAGTACTTC.